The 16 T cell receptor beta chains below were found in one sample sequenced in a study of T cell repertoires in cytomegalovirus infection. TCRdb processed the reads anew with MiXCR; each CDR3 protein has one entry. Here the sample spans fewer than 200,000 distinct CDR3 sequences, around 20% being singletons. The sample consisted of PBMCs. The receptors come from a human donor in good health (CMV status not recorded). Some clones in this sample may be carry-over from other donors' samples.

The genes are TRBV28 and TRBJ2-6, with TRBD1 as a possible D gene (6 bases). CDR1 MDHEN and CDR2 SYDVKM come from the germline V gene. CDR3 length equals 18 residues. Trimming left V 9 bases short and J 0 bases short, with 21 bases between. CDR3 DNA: TGTGCCAGTAGCCTCGCTGGCCAGGGGAACTCTGGGGCCAACGTCCTGACTTTC. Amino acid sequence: CASSLAGQGNSGANVLTF.

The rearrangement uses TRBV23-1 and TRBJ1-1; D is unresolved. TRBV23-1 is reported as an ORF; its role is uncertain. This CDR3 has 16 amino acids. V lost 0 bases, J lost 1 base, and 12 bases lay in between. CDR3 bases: TGCGCCAGCAGTCAATCCCTTGATTTGGGGAACACTGAAGCTTTCTTT. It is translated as CASSQSLDLGNTEAFF.

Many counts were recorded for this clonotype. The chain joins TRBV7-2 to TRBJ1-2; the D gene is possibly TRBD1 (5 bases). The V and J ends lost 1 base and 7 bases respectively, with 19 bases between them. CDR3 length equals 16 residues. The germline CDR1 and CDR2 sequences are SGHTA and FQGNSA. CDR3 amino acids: CASSLVSQGRSRGYTF. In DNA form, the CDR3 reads TGTGCCAGCAGCTTAGTGAGCCAGGGCAGGAGTCGTGGCTACACCTTC.

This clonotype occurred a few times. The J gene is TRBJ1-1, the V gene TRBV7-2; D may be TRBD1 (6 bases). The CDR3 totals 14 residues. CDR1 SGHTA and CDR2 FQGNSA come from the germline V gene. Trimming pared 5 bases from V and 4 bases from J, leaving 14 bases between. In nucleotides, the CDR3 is TGTGCCAGCAGCCCACAGGGTTTGGGCACTGAAGCTTTCTTT. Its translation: CASSPQGLGTEAFF.

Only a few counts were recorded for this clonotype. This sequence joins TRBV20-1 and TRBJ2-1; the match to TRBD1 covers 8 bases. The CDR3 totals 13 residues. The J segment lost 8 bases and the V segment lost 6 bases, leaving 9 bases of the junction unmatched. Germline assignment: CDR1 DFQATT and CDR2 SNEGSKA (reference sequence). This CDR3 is CSARGTGDHEQFF. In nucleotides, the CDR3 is TGCAGTGCCCGGGGGACAGGAGATCATGAGCAGTTCTTC.

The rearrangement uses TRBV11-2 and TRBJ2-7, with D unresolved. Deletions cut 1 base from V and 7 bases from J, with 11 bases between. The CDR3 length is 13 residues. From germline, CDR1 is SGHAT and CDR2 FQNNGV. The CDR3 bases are TGTGCCAGCAGCTTAGCACCGGGCTATGAGCAGTACTTC. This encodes CASSLAPGYEQYF.

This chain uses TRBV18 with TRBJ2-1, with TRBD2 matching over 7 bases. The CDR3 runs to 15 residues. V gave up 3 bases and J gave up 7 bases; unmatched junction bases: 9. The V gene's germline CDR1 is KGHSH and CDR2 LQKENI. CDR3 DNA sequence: TGTGCCAGCTCACCCCTAGGCGGGGGTTCAAATGAGCAGTTCTTC. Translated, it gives CASSPLGGGSNEQFF.

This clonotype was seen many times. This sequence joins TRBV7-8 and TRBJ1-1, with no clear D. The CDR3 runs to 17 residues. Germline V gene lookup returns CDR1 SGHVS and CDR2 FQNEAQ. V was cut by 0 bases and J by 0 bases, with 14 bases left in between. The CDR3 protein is CASSLAGESPLNTEAFF. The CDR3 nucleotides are TGTGCCAGCAGCTTAGCTGGGGAGTCTCCCCTGAACACTGAAGCTTTCTTT.

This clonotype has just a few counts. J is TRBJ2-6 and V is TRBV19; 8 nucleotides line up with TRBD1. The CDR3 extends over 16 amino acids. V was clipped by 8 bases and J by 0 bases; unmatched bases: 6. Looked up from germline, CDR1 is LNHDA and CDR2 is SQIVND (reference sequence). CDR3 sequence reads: CASGDRQRSGANVLTF. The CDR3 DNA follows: TGTGCCAGTGGGGACAGGCAACGCTCTGGGGCCAACGTCCTGACTTTC. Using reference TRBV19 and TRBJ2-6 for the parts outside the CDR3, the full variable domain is DGGITQSPKYLFRKEGQNVTLSCEQNLNHDAMYWYRQDPGQGLRLIYYSQIVNDFQKGDIAEGYSVSREKKESFPLTVTSAQKNPTAFYLCASGDRQRSGANVLTFGAGSRLTVL.

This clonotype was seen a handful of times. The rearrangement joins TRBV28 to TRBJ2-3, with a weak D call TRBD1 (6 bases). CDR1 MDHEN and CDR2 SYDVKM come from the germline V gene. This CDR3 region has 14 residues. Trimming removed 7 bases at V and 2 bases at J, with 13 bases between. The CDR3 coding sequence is TGTGCCAGCACTCCAGGGGTCCCCACAGATACGCAGTATTTT. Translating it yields CASTPGVPTDTQYF.

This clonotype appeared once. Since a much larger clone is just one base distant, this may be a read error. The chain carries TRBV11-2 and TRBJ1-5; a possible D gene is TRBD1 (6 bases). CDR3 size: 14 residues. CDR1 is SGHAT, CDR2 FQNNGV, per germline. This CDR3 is CASSGTGRNRPQHF. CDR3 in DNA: TGTGCCAGCAGCGGCACAGGGCGCAATCGGCCCCAGCATTTT. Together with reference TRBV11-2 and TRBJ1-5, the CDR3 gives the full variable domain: EAGVAQSPRYKIIEKRQSVAFWCNPISGHATLYWYQQILGQGPKLLIQFQNNGVVDDSQLPKDRFSAERLKGVDSTLKIQPAKLEDSAVYLCASSGTGRNRPQHFGDGTRLSIL.

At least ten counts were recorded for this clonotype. As DNA, the CDR3 is TGTGCCAGCGGACCCTCGAATGAGCAGTTCTTC. Translated, it gives CASGPSNEQFF. The rearrangement uses TRBV7-6 and TRBJ2-1; D is unclear. V shed 8 bases and J shed 7 bases, with 9 bases lying between them. The CDR3 runs 11 residues. The germline CDR1 and CDR2 sequences are SGHVS and FNYEAQ.

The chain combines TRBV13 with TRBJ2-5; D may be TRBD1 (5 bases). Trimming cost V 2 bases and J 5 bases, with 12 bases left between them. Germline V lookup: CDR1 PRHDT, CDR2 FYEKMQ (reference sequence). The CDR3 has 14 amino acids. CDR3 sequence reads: CASSLRAGLETQYF. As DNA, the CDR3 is TGTGCCAGCAGCTTAAGGGCAGGGTTGGAGACCCAGTACTTC.

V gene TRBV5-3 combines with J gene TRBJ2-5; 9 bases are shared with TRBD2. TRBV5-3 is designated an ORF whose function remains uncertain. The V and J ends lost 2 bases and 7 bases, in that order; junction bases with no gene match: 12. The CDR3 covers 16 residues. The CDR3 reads CARSFGRATSGRTQYF. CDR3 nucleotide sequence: TGTGCCAGAAGCTTCGGCCGGGCGACTAGCGGAAGGACCCAGTACTTC.

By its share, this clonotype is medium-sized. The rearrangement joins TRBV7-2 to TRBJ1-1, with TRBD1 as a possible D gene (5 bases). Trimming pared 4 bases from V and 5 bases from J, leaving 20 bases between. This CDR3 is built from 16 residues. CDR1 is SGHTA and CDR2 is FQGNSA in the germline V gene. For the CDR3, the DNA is TGTGCCAGCAGCTCGAGGGGCAGTTTTGTGTTGACTGAAGCTTTCTTT. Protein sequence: CASSSRGSFVLTEAFF.

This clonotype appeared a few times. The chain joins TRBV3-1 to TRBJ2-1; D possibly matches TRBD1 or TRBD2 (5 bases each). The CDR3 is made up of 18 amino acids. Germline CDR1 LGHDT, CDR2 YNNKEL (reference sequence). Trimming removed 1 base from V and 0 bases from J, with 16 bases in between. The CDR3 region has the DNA TGTGCCAGCAGCCAAGTTGTTGGGGGAAAGAGCTCCTACAATGAGCAGTTCTTC. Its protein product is CASSQVVGGKSSYNEQFF.